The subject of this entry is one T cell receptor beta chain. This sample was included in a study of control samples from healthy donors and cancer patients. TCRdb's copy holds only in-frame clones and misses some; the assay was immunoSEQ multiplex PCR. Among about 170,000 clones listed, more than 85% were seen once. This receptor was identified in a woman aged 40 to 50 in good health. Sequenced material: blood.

In DNA form, the CDR3 reads TGTGCCAGCAGTCTCCGTGGGTATGGCTACACCTTC. Encoded protein: CASSLRGYGYTF. The chain couples TRBV6-5 to TRBJ1-2; D is unresolved. V was shortened by 5 bases and J by 5 bases, with 9 bases between the two germline ends. This CDR3 is 12 amino acids long. CDR1 MNHEY and CDR2 SVGAGI come from the germline V gene.